In this sample, the clone carrying this T cell receptor beta chain turned up a few times. What it binds is not known. This specimen comes from a study of T cells in Graves' hyperthyroidism and ophthalmopathy. J was trimmed by 10 bases and V by 1 base; bases with no gene match: 9. Looked up from germline, CDR1 is LGHNA and CDR2 is YNFKEQ. CDR3 length: 15 amino acids. General study findings and limits: A model built on 13 V-J features separated ophthalmopathy from stable hyperthyroidism.

Uncontrolled infection, other autoimmune disease, pregnancy or lactation barred patients from enrollment. TCR beta CDR3 regions were amplified from RNA transcripts. Researchers ran a first-round RT-PCR on the TCR CDR3 using the HTBI primer set. In TCRdb, the multiplex PCR reads were re-called with MiXCR into one record per CDR3 protein. This table holds 200,000 or so distinct CDR3 sequences, about 17% found once. The sequenced material came from blood. The source of this sequence is a woman aged 50 to 60 with Graves' hyperthyroidism. The J gene is TRBJ1-2, the V gene TRBV4-2; TRBD1 matches at 10 bases. CDR3 sequence (DNA): TGTGCCAGCAGCCAAGTTGGGACAGGGGATATGGCCTACACCTTC. It specifies CASSQVGTGDMAYTF.